The 7 T cell receptor beta chains given below trace back to one sample, sequenced in a study of T cells in Graves' hyperthyroidism and ophthalmopathy (dated by TCRdb to about 2019). Library construction relied on multiplex PCR. The instrument was an Illumina HiSeq 2000. The TCR beta CDR3 regions were amplified from the RNA transcripts. The first round of RT-PCR for the TCR CDR3 was performed with the HTBI primer set and the Qiagen OneStep RT-PCR kit. TCRdb itself trimmed the public reads at Q25 with fastp, ran MiXCR and retained productive beta chains. Each CDR3 protein appears once, grouped with its most common genes and DNA. This sample has a few hundred thousand distinct CDR3 sequences in its table, and 17% of those were observed once. Approximately 16% of the sample is in the top ten clones. Material for sequencing was blood. The receptors shown here come from a woman between 18 and 30 years old with Graves' ophthalmopathy.

In its sample, this clonotype was seen a few times. J is TRBJ1-1 and V is TRBV20-1; tentatively, D is TRBD1 (6 bases). Trimming took 1 base from V and 3 from J, leaving 15 bases between them. CDR3 size: 15 residues. In germline, CDR1 is DFQATT, CDR2 SNEGSKA (reference sequence). The CDR3 region is CSARGTSRGDTEAFF. For the CDR3, the DNA is TGCAGTGCTAGAGGAACCTCGAGGGGGGACACTGAAGCTTTCTTT.

The table lists this clonotype with many counts. The chain joins TRBV20-1 to TRBJ2-1; D is uncertain. CDR3 size: 16 residues. CDR1 and CDR2 (germline): DFQATT, SNEGSKA (reference sequence). V gave up 0 bases and J gave up 0 bases, with 12 bases separating them. The CDR3 coding sequence is TGCAGTGCTAGAGATACGGCGGCGAGCTCCTACAATGAGCAGTTCTTC. Translated, it gives CSARDTAASSYNEQFF.

This clonotype has ten or more counts. This chain's CDR3 is CASSLEGGNQPQHF. DNA for the CDR3: TGCGCCAGCAGCTTGGAAGGGGGAAATCAGCCCCAGCATTTT. The chain joins TRBV5-1 to TRBJ1-5, with TRBD1 as a possible D gene (6 bases). Germline-derived CDR1 and CDR2 are SGHRS and YFSETQ. V was trimmed by 0 bases and J by 4 bases, leaving 8 bases between them. This CDR3 has 14 residues.

This clonotype was observed many times. This sequence joins TRBV6-5 and TRBJ1-1, with 9 positions matching TRBD1. Looked up from germline, CDR1 is MNHEY and CDR2 is SVGAGI. The CDR3 spans 15 residues. Germline trimming cut 4 bases from V and 11 bases from J; bases unmatched to any gene: 14. The CDR3 loop reads CASSSSGTGLKWAFF. The CDR3 DNA sequence: TGTGCCAGCAGTTCCTCCGGGACAGGGTTGAAATGGGCTTTCTTT.

This clonotype has at least ten counts. The chain carries TRBV28 and TRBJ1-1, with TRBD1 identical over 10 bases. The CDR3 runs to 19 residues. The V and J ends lost 4 bases and 5 bases, in that order; junction bases with no gene match: 19. The germline gives CDR1 MDHEN, CDR2 SYDVKM. The CDR3 region has the DNA TGTGCCAGCAGTTCCCCGTCCCCGGGACAGGGGATGAAGGGGACTGAAGCTTTCTTT. This gives the protein CASSSPSPGQGMKGTEAFF. The full variable domain, rest sourced from reference TRBV28 and TRBJ1-1, is DVKVTQSSRYLVKRTGEKVFLECVQDMDHENMFWYRQDPGLGLRLIYFSYDVKMKEKGDIPEGYSVSREKKERFSLILESASTNQTSMYLCASSSPSPGQGMKGTEAFFGQGTRLTVV.

Turning to this clonotype: Given a much more abundant clone one base away, this may be a read error. V and J are TRBV12-3 or TRBV12-4 and TRBJ2-5; D ambiguous. This CDR3 contains 11 residues. CDR3 amino acids: CANSLFETQYF. The CDR3 DNA follows: TGTGCCAACAGTTTGTTCGAGACCCAGTACTTC.

This chain links TRBV6-1 with TRBJ2-2; D perhaps matches TRBD1 (5 bases). Trimming stripped 7 bases from V and 6 bases from J, with 21 bases between. This CDR3 spans 16 amino acids. Germline lookup yields CDR1 MNHNS and CDR2 SASEGT. CDR3 loop: CASTPGLGMTAGELFF. The CDR3, as DNA: TGTGCCAGCACCCCAGGCTTGGGCATGACAGCCGGGGAGCTGTTTTTT.